This TCR beta chain was sequenced in a study of blood T cell repertoires in COVID-19. TCRdb keeps only in-frame clones here, not all; method: immunoSEQ multiplex PCR. This table holds 110,000 or so clones, around nine tenths found once. Trimming took off 4 bases at V and 5 bases at J, with 5 bases between the two ends. Looked up from germline, CDR1 is LGHDT and CDR2 is YNNKEL (reference sequence). This CDR3 region has 11 residues. Worth noting for this clone: The same CDR3 is also encoded by other DNA sequences in this sample.

Sequencing used peripheral blood. The TCR originated in a woman between 70 and 85 years old who had recovered from COVID-19. V and J are TRBV3-1 (or the pseudogene TRBV3-2) and TRBJ1-2; weak D call: TRBD1 (5 bases). The DNA of the CDR3 is TGTGCCAGCAGCCCAGGGTATGGCTACACCTTC. Translated: CASSPGYGYTF.